This T cell receptor beta chain was captured by sequencing in a study of cytomegalovirus exposure and HLA in healthy donors listed by TCRdb under 2017. In terms of the full investigation: According to an earlier analysis of 550 to 750 of the donors, some 180 million T cells yielded roughly 100 million unique TCR beta sequences and approximately 300 Gb of sequence data. An early release covering over 500 HLA-typed donors comprised roughly 300 gigabases of sequencing data and around 86 million unique TCR sequences. Rather than using new phenotypic data, the later analysis identified candidate immune exposures from TCR beta sequences and from how often those sequences occurred across donors. An earlier analysis of about 600 of the donors used high-throughput TCR beta sequencing to judge whether each TCR beta V gene segment behaved as functional or pseudogenic. Several DR-DQ haplotypes were handled as single units for association and clustering, since linkage in the cohort was strong. HLA typing covered class I and class II loci at four-digit resolution. To predict cytomegalovirus infection status, the study combined high-throughput TCR immunosequencing, statistical association of individual TCRs with disease status, and machine learning. Of the approximately 400 genotyped donors, approximately 83% fell in the genetic ancestry cluster associated with self-reported Caucasian donors. The study profiled the T cell repertoires of 500 to 800 subjects by immunosequencing and related them to cytomegalovirus serostatus. Genome-wide SNP genotypes for about 55% of the 666 donors were used in a later genetic analysis, which treated that subset as a discovery cohort. Along with the approximately 600-subject first cohort, a separate validation cohort of over 90 different subjects was used. The number of donors typed differed by locus, with roughly 629-640 for A, B, C, DRB1 and DQB1, roughly 520 for DQA1, 606 for DPA1, and approximately 470 for DPB1. Donor age, sex, ethnicity and CMV serostatus were collected together with the repertoire data. A later analysis re-analyzed previously published TCR beta repertoires from 600 to 850 donors and added high-resolution HLA genotyping to study TCR occurrence patterns. All discovery cohort repertoires had been generated on a single sequencing platform. Among some 410 genotyped donors of the cohort, an average of roughly 230,000 unique TCR beta nucleotide sequences was sequenced per donor, of which 15% to 20% were non-productive. The study was designed to test whether signatures of past pathogen exposure could be identified by cataloging public T cell receptors.

The cohort consisted of 650 to 700 healthy bone marrow donors. Cohort members were all nominally healthy when sampled, although unrecorded immune exposures were likely present. The donor tested CMV seronegative and was one of the 352 seronegative cohort members. A peripheral blood sample was provided by each donor, and peripheral blood mononuclear cells were used for TCR beta sequencing. Genomic DNA was extracted from the blood cell samples with the Qiagen DNeasy Blood Extraction Kit. Library creation used the immunoSEQ multiplex PCR assay. For the multiplex PCR, a mixture combining 60 forward primers for TCR Vbeta segments and 13 reverse primers for TCR Jbeta segments was used. Amplification of the CDR3 region of rearranged TCR beta genes was performed with a multiplex PCR assay on genomic DNA. On the Illumina HiSeq System, the amplified TCR beta libraries were sequenced as 87-base-pair reads. The published analysis was carried out like this. Across the roughly 670 repertoires, a later analysis counted approximately 75 million unique TCR beta chains, around 11 million of which were shared by at least two donors. Raw reads were error-corrected and collapsed into unique sequences by a nearest-neighbor algorithm in which closely related sequences were merged to remove PCR and sequencing errors. V, D and J gene segments were assigned by aligning CDR3 sequences to IMGT reference sequences. Each retained sequence needed at least a six-nucleotide match to both a V gene segment and a J gene segment. Rearrangements were classified as productive when the CDR3 lacked stop codons and remained in frame with V and J, and all other rearrangements were classified as non-productive. CDR3 was defined by IMGT convention, running from the second conserved V-encoded cysteine to the conserved J-encoded phenylalanine. In an earlier analysis of more than 550 of the donors, sequences lacking an unambiguous match to a single V gene segment were excluded. An earlier analysis of fewer than 750 of the donors classified V segments as functional when productive rearrangements were above 56.7% and as segregating when the standard deviation between donors was above 5%. To diagnose cytomegalovirus status from the catalog of TCR beta chain sequences, a statistical classification framework was built. In a later analysis, V and J genes were assigned by comparing TCR nucleotide sequences against IMGT/GENE-DB human TR gene sequences. Using the TCRdist pipeline, a later analysis assigned CDR3 sequences along with most-parsimonious VDJ recombination scenarios. A later analysis defined each TCR beta chain by its CDR3 amino acid sequence plus V-gene family, and excluded reads lacking a unique V-gene family. In a later analysis, 500 to 650 highly shared, low-generation-probability nucleotide sequences were removed to address suspected cross-contamination and a sequencing artifact. For each public chain, a later analysis derived a clonal expansion index from normalized ranks of inferred template counts within each repertoire. A later analysis computed generation probabilities with a VDJ recombination model fitted to out-of-frame rearrangements, and checked the results against IGoR. In a later analysis, hypergeometric tests were used to score TCR-TCR, TCR-HLA and TCR-CMV co-occurrence, with a repertoire-size bias correction applied to TCR pairs. A later analysis estimated false discovery rates by permuting HLA or CMV assignments 20 times. In a later analysis, co-occurring TCRs were grouped using DBSCAN, with TCRdist sequence similarity added in when clustering inside HLA-allele-positive subsets. Co-occurrence clustering excluded repertoires with fewer than 30,000 or more than 120,000 public chains, plus five with anomalous nucleotide sharing. Sourced from immuneACCESS, this table was stored by TCRdb with only in-frame sequences that have V and J called. A share of the clones is absent; for the studies checked, an unresolved V gene accounts for under half, and the remainder has no known explanation. The V and J calls and clone size were taken over from that table, and D and trimming were inferred from the DNA. The sample data list roughly 52,000 clones, and approximately 78% of these were observed just once. Approximately 1.4% of the sample lies in the top ten.

Trimmed from V: 6 bases; trimmed from J: 12 bases; junction bases lacking a gene match: 13. CDR1 is given as LNHDA and CDR2 as SQIVND, both from the germline V gene (reference sequence). The CDR3 runs 15 amino acids, cysteine and phenylalanine included. The CDR3 DNA has 45 bases and is translated from base 1. With regard to this clone: Its antigen is not yet known. Per-nucleotide qualities are absent, and no much larger clonotype sits a single base away.

Broad study findings and their caveats: A later analysis found that TCR association rates varied across HLA loci, with DRB1 alleles showing the most associated TCRs and HLA-C alleles the fewest. A group of highly shared sequence variants was considered likely to be a technical artifact of the sequencing pipeline. In a later analysis, several top co-occurrence clusters were reported to appear linked to parvovirus B19, influenza, CMV and Epstein-Barr virus. A further reported finding was that TCR beta sequences accurately predicted the HLA-A and HLA-B alleles for most subjects in the first cohort. In a later analysis, 16,951 TCR beta sequences were associated with specific HLA alleles at a false discovery rate of 0.05. In a later genetic analysis, fewer N-insertions in productive TCRs were reported among donors in an Asian-associated ancestry cluster than the roughly 670-donor mean. According to a later analysis, most CMV-associated TCR beta chains appeared to be HLA-restricted, and the HLA associations seemed to be driven largely by CMV exposure. The only immune exposure information available for the cohort was CMV serostatus. Most TCR sequences were observed very rarely across donors, whereas some public TCRs were present in many individuals. Correlated functional status among segregating V segments might reflect linkage disequilibrium, but an unknown experimental factor could not be ruled out. The authors suggested that the approach could potentially be generalized to other disease states and immunological phenotypes. Strong co-occurrence of HLA alleles, especially DR and DQ, made assigning TCR associations to individual alleles difficult. Roughly uniform sequencing depth across donors was assumed in presence/absence analyses, although this assumption may not hold. About 17 rarely observed V segments, including chromosome 9 orphons, were excluded from the earlier analysis of some 590 of the donors because counts were too low. A total of 164 TCR beta chains were listed by the study as associated with cytomegalovirus. In vitro tests confirmed that three of the cytomegalovirus-associated TCR beta chains recognize cytomegalovirus antigens. Because some donors lacked HLA typing at each locus, the association tests relied only on the typed subset. Some IMGT-functional V segments, including TRBV6-2 and TRBV6-3, could not be distinguished by the 87-base-pair reads and were therefore excluded. A later genetic analysis associated a missense DCLRE1C variant with V-gene and J-gene trimming of TCR beta chains, and an independent cohort replicated the association. An earlier analysis of approximately 570 of the donors showed that most TCR beta V segments appeared in productive rearrangements either about 87% or about 30% of the time, which broadly matched IMGT annotations. This cohort had only TCR beta chains sequenced, and the lack of alpha or paired-chain data limited which features could be detected. Compared with equally common non-associated chains, HLA-associated TCR beta chains in a later analysis were more clonally expanded and had lower generation probabilities. The classifier was reported to diagnose cytomegalovirus status with high specificity and sensitivity in both the original cohort and the validation cohort.

The sequencing input was PBMCs. The sequence was obtained from a female donor in good health and CMV-seronegative. This sequence uses TRBV19 and TRBJ2-1; 11 of the junction bases match TRBD2. The DNA reads as follows: TGTGCCAGTAGGGACCGGACTAGCGGGTCTTCGGGGCAGTTCTTC. Translated, this is CASRDRTSGSSGQFF.